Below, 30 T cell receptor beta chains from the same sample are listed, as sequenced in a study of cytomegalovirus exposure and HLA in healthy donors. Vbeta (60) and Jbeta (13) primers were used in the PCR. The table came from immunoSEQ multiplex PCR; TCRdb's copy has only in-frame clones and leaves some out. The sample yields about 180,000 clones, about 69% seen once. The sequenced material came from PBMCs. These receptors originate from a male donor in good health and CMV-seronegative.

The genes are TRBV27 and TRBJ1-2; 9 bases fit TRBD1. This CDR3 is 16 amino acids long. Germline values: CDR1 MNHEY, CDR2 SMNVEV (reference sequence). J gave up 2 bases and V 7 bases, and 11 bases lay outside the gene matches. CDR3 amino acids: CASTLMSGTGNYGYTF. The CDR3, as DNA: TGTGCCAGCACCCTCATGAGCGGGACAGGGAACTATGGCTACACCTTC.

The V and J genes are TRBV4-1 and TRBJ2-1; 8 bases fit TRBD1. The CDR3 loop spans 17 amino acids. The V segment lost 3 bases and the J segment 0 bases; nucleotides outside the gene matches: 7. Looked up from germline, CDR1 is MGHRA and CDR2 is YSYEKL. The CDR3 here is CASSQTRGPSSYNEQFF. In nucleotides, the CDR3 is TGCGCCAGCAGCCAGACCAGGGGGCCAAGCTCCTACAATGAGCAGTTCTTC.

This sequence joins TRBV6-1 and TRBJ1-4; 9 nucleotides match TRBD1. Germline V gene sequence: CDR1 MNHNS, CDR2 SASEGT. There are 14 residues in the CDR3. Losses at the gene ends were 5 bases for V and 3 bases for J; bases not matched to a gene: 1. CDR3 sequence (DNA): TGTGCCAGCAGTCGACAGGGGGCTAATGAAAAACTGTTTTTT. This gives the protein CASSRQGANEKLFF.

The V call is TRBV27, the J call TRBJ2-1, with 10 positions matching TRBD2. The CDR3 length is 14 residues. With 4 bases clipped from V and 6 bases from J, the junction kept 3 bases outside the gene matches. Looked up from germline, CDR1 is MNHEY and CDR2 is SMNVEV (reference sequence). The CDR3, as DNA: TGTGCCAGCAGTTCGGCTAGCGGGAGCAATGAGCAGTTCTTC. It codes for CASSSASGSNEQFF.

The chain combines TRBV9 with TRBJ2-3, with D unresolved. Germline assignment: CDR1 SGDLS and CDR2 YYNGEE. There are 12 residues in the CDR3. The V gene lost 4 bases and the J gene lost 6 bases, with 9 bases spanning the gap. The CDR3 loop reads CASSLGWDTQYF. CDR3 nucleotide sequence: TGTGCCAGCAGCCTCGGGTGGGATACGCAGTATTTT.

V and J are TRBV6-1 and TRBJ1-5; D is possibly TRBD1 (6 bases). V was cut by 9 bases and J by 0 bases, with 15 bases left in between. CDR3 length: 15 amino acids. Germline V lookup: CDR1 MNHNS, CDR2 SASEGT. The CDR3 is CASAPGQISNQPQHF. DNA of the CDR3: TGTGCCAGTGCGCCGGGACAAATTAGCAATCAGCCCCAGCATTTT.

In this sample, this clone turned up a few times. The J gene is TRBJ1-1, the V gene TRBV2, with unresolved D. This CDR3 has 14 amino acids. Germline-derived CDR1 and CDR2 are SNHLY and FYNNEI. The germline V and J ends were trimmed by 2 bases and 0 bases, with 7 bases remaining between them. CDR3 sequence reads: CASSEWAVNTEAFF. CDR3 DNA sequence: TGTGCCAGCAGTGAATGGGCAGTGAACACTGAAGCTTTCTTT. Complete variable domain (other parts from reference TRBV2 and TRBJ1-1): EPEVTQTPSHQVTQMGQEVILRCVPISNHLYFYWYRQILGQKVEFLVSFYNNEISEKSEIFDDQFSVERPDGSNFTLKIRSTKLEDSAMYFCASSEWAVNTEAFFGQGTRLTVV.

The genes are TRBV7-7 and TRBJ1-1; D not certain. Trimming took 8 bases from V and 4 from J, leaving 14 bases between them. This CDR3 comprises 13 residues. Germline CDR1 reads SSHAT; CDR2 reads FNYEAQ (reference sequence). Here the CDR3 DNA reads TGTGCCAGCTCCAGAGGTTTTGGCACTGAAGCTTTCTTT. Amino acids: CASSRGFGTEAFF.

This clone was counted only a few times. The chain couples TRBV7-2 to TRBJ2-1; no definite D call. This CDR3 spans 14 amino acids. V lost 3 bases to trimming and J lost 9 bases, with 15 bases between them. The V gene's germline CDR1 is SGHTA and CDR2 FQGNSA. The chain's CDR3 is CASSFDIGPLEQFF. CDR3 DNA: TGTGCCAGCAGCTTTGACATCGGTCCCCTTGAGCAGTTCTTC.

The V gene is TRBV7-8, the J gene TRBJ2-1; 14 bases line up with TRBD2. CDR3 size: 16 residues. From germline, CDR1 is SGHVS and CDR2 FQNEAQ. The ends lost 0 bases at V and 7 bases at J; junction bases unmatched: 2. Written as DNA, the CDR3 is TGTGCCAGCAGCTTAGCGTGGACTAGCGGGAGGAATGAGCAGTTCTTC. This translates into CASSLAWTSGRNEQFF.

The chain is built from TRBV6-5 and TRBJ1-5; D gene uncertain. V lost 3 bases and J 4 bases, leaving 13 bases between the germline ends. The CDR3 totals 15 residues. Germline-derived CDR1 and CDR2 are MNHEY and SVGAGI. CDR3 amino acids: CASSYQIDGNQPQHF. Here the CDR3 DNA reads TGTGCCAGCAGTTATCAGATTGACGGGAATCAGCCCCAGCATTTT.

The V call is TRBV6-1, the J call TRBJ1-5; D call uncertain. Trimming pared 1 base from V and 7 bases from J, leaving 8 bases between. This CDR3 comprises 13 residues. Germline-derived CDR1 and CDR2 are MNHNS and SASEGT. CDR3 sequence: CASSEESGQPQHF. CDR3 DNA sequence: TGTGCCAGCAGTGAAGAAAGTGGCCAGCCCCAGCATTTT.

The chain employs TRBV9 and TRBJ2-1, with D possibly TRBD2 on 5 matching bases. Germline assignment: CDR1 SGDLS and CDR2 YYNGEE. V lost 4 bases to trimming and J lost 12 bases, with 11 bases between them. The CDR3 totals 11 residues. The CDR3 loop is CASSSEERQFF. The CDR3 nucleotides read TGTGCCAGCAGCTCGGAGGAGCGGCAGTTCTTC. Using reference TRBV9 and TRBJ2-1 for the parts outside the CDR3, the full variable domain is DSGVTQTPKHLITATGQRVTLRCSPRSGDLSVYWYQQSLDQGLQFLIQYYNGEERAKGNILERFSAQQFPDLHSELNLSSLELGDSALYFCASSSEERQFFGPGTRLTVL.

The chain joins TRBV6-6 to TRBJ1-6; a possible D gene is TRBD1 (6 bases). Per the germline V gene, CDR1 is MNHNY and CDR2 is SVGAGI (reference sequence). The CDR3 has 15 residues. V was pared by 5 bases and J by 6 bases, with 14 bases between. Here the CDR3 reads CASSLGGPSNSPLHF. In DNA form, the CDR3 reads TGTGCCAGCAGTCTAGGGGGACCGAGTAATTCACCCCTCCACTTT.

The CDR3 DNA reads as TGTGCCTGGAGTTTCTCGACAGAAGAGCAGTACTTC. It translates to CAWSFSTEEQYF. The J gene is TRBJ2-7, the V gene TRBV30, with TRBD1 as a possible D gene (5 bases). Germline assignment: CDR1 GTSNPN and CDR2 SVGIG (reference sequence). Deletions cut 2 bases from V and 7 bases from J, with 12 bases between. The CDR3 is 12 residues long.

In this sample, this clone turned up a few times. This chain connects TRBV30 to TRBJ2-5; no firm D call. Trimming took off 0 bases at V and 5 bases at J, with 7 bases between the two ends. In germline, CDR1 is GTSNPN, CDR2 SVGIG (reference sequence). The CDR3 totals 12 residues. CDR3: CAWSVDRETQYF. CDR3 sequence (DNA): TGTGCCTGGAGTGTCGATCGGGAGACCCAGTACTTC.

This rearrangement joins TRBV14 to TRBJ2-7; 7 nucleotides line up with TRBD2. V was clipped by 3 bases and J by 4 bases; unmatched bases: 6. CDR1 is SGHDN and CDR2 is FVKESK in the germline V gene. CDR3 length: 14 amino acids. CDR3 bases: TGTGCCAGCAGCCACGGCGGCGGGGGATACGAGCAGTACTTC. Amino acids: CASSHGGGGYEQYF.

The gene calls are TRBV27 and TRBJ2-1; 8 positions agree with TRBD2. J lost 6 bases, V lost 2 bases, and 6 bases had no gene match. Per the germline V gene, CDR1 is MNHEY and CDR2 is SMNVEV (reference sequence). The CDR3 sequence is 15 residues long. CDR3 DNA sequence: TGTGCCAGCAGTTTAGCGGGAGGCCCCCTCAATGAGCAGTTCTTC. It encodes CASSLAGGPLNEQFF.

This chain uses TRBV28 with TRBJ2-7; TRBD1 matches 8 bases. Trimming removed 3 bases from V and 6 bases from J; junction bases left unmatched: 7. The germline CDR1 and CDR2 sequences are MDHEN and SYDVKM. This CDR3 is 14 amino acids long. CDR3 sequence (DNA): TGTGCCAGCAGTTTCGGACAGGGTCGGGCCGAGCAGTACTTC. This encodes CASSFGQGRAEQYF.

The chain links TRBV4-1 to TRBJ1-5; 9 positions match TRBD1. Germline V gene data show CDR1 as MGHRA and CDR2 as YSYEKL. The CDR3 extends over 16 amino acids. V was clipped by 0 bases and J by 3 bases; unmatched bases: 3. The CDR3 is CASSQEHRGHNQPQHF. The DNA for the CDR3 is TGCGCCAGCAGCCAAGAGCACAGGGGGCACAATCAGCCCCAGCATTTT.

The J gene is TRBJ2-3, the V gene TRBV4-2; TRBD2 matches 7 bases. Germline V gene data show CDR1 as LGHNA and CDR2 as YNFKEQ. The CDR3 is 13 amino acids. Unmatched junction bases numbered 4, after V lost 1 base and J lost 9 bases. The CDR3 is CASSQGRGDTQYF. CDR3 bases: TGTGCCAGCAGCCAAGGTCGGGGGGACACGCAGTATTTT.

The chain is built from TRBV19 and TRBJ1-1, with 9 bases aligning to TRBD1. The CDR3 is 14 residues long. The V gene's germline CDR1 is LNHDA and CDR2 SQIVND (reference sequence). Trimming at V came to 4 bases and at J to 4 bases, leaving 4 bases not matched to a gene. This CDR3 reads CASSRGQGFTEAFF. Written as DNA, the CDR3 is TGTGCCAGTAGTAGAGGACAGGGGTTCACTGAAGCTTTCTTT.

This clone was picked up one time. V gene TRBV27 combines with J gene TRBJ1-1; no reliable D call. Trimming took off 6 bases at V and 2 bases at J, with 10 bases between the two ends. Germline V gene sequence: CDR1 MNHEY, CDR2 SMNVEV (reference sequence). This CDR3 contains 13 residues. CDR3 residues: CASSRGSNTEAFF. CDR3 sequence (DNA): TGTGCCAGCAGCCGCGGGAGCAACACTGAAGCTTTCTTT.

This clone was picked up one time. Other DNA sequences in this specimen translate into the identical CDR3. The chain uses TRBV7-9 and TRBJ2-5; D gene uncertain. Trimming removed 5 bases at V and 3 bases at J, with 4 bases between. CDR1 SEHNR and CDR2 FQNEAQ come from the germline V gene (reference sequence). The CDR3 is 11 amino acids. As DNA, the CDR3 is TGTGCCAGCAGCGTCAAAGAGACCCAGTACTTC. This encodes CASSVKETQYF.

This chain's CDR3 is CAISETMNTEAFF. The DNA for the CDR3 is TGTGCCATCAGCGAAACAATGAACACTGAAGCTTTCTTT. This rearrangement joins TRBV10-3 to TRBJ1-1; D ambiguous. This CDR3 has 13 residues. Trimming removed 6 bases from V and 0 bases from J, with 8 bases in between. In germline, CDR1 is ENHRY, CDR2 SYGVKD.

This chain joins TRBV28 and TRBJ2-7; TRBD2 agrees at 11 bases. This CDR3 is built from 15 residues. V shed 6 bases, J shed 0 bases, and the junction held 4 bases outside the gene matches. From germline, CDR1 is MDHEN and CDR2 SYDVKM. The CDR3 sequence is CASSRGTSGSYEQYF. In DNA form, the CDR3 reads TGTGCCAGCAGCCGAGGGACTAGCGGCTCCTACGAGCAGTACTTC. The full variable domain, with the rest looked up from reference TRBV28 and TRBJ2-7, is DVKVTQSSRYLVKRTGEKVFLECVQDMDHENMFWYRQDPGLGLRLIYFSYDVKMKEKGDIPEGYSVSREKKERFSLILESASTNQTSMYLCASSRGTSGSYEQYFGPGTRLTVT.

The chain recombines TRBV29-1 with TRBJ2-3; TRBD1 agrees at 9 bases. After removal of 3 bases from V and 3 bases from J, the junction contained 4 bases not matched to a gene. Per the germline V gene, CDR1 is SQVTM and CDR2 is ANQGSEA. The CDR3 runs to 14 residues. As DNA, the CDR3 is TGCAGCGTTGATTACAGGGGGCGAACAGATACGCAGTATTTT. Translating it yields CSVDYRGRTDTQYF.

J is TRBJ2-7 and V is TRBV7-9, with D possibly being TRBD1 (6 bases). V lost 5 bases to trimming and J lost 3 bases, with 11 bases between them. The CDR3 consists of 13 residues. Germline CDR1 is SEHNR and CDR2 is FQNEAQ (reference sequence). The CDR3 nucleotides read TGTGCCAGCAGCCTACTACAGGGCTACGAGCAGTACTTC. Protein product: CASSLLQGYEQYF.

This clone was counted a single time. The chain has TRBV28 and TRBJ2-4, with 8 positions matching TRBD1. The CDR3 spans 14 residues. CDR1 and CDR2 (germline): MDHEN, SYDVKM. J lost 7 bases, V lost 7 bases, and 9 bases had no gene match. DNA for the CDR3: TGTGCCAGCACCGCTAGGTCAGGGGGCAACATTCAGTACTTC. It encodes CASTARSGGNIQYF.

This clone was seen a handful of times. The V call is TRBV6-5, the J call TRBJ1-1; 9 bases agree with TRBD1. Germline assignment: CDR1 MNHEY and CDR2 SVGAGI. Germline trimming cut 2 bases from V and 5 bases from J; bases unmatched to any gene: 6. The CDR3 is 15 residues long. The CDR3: CASSYLGQGRTEAFF. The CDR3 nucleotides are TGTGCCAGCAGTTACCTGGGACAGGGTAGGACTGAAGCTTTCTTT.